Listed below are T cell receptor beta chains from one sample, sequenced in a study of human T cells and chemical hapten exposure. TCRdb analysed the RACE reads with MiXCR anew, one entry per CDR3 protein. The data show about 84,000 distinct CDR3 sequences, more than 9% seen once. Source: whole blood, taken in connection with sensitization to the hapten diphenylcyclopropenone (DPC). All receptors derive from a woman aged 50 to 60 with alopecia areata. Some clones in this sample may be carry-over from other donors' samples. CDR3s include the opening cysteine and the closing phenylalanine or tryptophan. D genes are given only for firm matches. Not all rows give a size; the values are once, few, many and, for expanded clones, a class.

CDR3 protein	CDR3 DNA	CDR3 length	D gene	J gene	clone size	V gene
CSASWDRAATQYF	TGCAGTGCTAGTTGGGACAGGGCGGCTACGCAGTATTTT	13	TRBD1	TRBJ2-3	.	TRBV20-1
CASSTGGELFF	TGTGCCAGCAGTACCGGCGGGGAGCTGTTTTTT	11	.	TRBJ2-2	many	TRBV6-2/TRBV6-3
CASSVEVGAGELFF	TGTGCCAGCAGCGTAGAGGTGGGCGCCGGGGAGCTGTTTTTT	14	.	TRBJ2-2	few	TRBV9
CASSPLDRGNEQFF	TGTGCCAGCTCACCCCTAGACAGGGGCAATGAGCAGTTCTTC	14	TRBD1	TRBJ2-1	many	TRBV18
CASSPSGTLYEQYF	TGTGCCAGCAGCCCTAGCGGGACCCTATACGAGCAGTACTTC	14	TRBD2	TRBJ2-7	.	TRBV3-1
CASSWEGQRTYGYTF	TGTGCCAGCAGCTGGGAGGGACAGCGCACCTATGGCTACACCTTC	15	TRBD1	TRBJ1-2	few	TRBV7-2
CASSFLGYNQPQHF	TGTGCCAGCAGTTTCCTGGGGTACAATCAGCCCCAGCATTTT	14	.	TRBJ1-5	few	TRBV27
CSARDNRVKNEQFF	TGCAGTGCTAGAGATAACAGAGTCAAGAATGAGCAGTTCTTC	14	.	TRBJ2-1	.	TRBV20-1
CASSPGTVYEQYF	TGTGCCAGCAGCCCGGGGACAGTTTACGAGCAGTACTTC	13	TRBD1	TRBJ2-7	few	TRBV7-2
CASSLGLAYNEQFF	TGTGCCAGCAGCCTAGGACTAGCGTACAATGAGCAGTTCTTC	14	TRBD2	TRBJ2-1	many	TRBV7-9
CARTSLPSVISSYNEQFF	TGTGCCAGGACATCTTTACCCTCCGTCATCAGCTCCTACAATGAGCAGTTCTTC	18	.	TRBJ2-1	few	TRBV7-2
CASKMPGTGGETQYF	TGTGCCAGCAAAATGCCCGGGACAGGGGGCGAGACCCAGTACTTC	15	TRBD1	TRBJ2-5	many	TRBV28
CASSLPVRDTANTGELFF	TGTGCCAGCAGTTTGCCTGTCCGGGACACCGCGAACACCGGGGAGCTGTTTTTT	18	.	TRBJ2-2	few	TRBV12-3/TRBV12-4
CSANVGSGYGYTF	TGCAGTGCTAACGTGGGTTCCGGCTATGGCTACACCTTC	13	.	TRBJ1-2	many	TRBV20-1
CASSTQGIRTEAFF	TGTGCCAGCAGTACCCAGGGGATTAGGACTGAAGCTTTCTTT	14	.	TRBJ1-1	.	TRBV12-3/TRBV12-4
CATSRPTGGTGQETQYF	TGTGCCACCAGCCGCCCCACCGGAGGGACAGGACAAGAGACCCAGTACTTC	17	TRBD1	TRBJ2-5	many	TRBV15
CASSLSGITYGYTF	TGTGCCAGCAGCTTGTCAGGGATCACCTATGGCTACACCTTC	14	.	TRBJ1-2	many	TRBV5-4
CASSLAGGMSTDTQYF	TGTGCCAGCAGCTTAGCTGGGGGAATGAGCACAGATACGCAGTATTTT	16	.	TRBJ2-3	many	TRBV7-6
CASSYSSLQGRVPGAKNIQYF	TGTGCCAGCAGTTACTCGAGTCTTCAGGGGAGGGTCCCGGGAGCCAAAAACATTCAGTACTTC	21	.	TRBJ2-4	few	TRBV6-2/TRBV6-3
CASSPRGEAASYEQYF	TGTGCCAGCAGCCCCCGGGGGGAGGCGGCCTCCTACGAGCAGTACTTC	16	TRBD2	TRBJ2-7	many	TRBV7-9
CASSRSGLKGTEAFF	TGTGCCAGCAGCCGGTCTGGTCTTAAAGGCACTGAAGCTTTCTTT	15	.	TRBJ1-1	many	TRBV14
CASRPGQGGPFTEAFF	TGTGCCAGCAGACCGGGACAGGGGGGGCCCTTCACTGAAGCTTTCTTT	16	TRBD1	TRBJ1-1	.	TRBV28
CASRRPTYGGNYGYTF	TGTGCCAGCAGACGCCCAACGTATGGCGGTAACTATGGCTACACCTTC	16	.	TRBJ1-2	few	TRBV6-5
CSVRGRDSSYEQYF	TGCAGCGTTCGAGGGAGGGACAGCTCCTACGAGCAGTACTTC	14	.	TRBJ2-7	many	TRBV29-1
CASSLLVERADTQYF	TGCGCCAGCAGCTTGTTGGTCGAAAGGGCAGATACGCAGTATTTT	15	.	TRBJ2-3	.	TRBV5-1
CAWSVRRSSGNTIYF	TGTGCCTGGAGTGTTAGACGGAGCTCTGGAAACACCATATATTTT	15	.	TRBJ1-3	.	TRBV30
CASSRGQFTNYGYTF	TGTGCCAGCAGCCGAGGACAGTTTACTAACTATGGCTACACCTTC	15	.	TRBJ1-2	many	TRBV28
CASSLASGRAYGYTF	TGTGCCAGCAGCTTAGCATCAGGAAGGGCTTATGGCTACACCTTC	15	.	TRBJ1-2	.	TRBV7-9
CASSYWQQGRGELFF	TGTGCCAGCAGTTACTGGCAACAGGGAAGAGGGGAGCTGTTTTTT	15	.	TRBJ2-2	few	TRBV6-5
CASSLSHARIREGTQYF	TGTGCCAGCAGTTTATCTCATGCTCGAATCCGAGAGGGGACCCAGTACTTC	17	.	TRBJ2-5	few	TRBV28
CSVEKGQSYGYTF	TGCAGCGTTGAGAAGGGACAGAGCTATGGCTACACCTTC	13	TRBD1	TRBJ1-2	many	TRBV29-1
CASSRDLQGTTEAFF	TGTGCCAGCAGTCGTGATCTACAGGGAACCACTGAAGCTTTCTTT	15	.	TRBJ1-1	few	TRBV27
CATGGARGLAFF	TGTGCCACCGGGGGGGCCAGGGGTTTGGCTTTCTTT	12	.	TRBJ1-1	.	TRBV28
CSVEEGLGYTF	TGCAGCGTTGAAGAGGGTTTGGGCTACACCTTC	11	.	TRBJ1-2	few	TRBV29-1
CSAIRRQGADTIYF	TGCAGTGCTATCCGACGACAGGGGGCGGACACCATATATTTT	14	TRBD1	TRBJ1-3	many	TRBV20-1
CASSPDRSAVNEQFF	TGTGCCAGCAGCCCGGACCGGAGCGCGGTCAATGAGCAGTTCTTC	15	.	TRBJ2-1	many	TRBV11-2
CASSYTGQYNEQFF	TGTGCCAGCAGTTACACCGGACAGTACAATGAGCAGTTCTTC	14	.	TRBJ2-1	few	TRBV6-5
CASSVEQDWRGVVF	TGTGCCAGCAGCGTAGAACAGGATTGGCGGGGAGTGGTCTTT	14	.	TRBJ1-1	many	TRBV9